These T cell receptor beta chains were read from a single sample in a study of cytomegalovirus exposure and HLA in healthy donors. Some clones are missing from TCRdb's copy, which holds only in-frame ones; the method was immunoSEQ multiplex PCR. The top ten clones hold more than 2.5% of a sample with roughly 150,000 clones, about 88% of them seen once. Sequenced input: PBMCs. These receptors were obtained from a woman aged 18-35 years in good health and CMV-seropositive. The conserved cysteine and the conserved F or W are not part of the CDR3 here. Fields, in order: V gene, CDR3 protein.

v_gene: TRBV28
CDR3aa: ASNAQPGGYT

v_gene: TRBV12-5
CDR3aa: ASGPNLGQGLGNTIY

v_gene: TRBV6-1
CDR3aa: AGASGRVIGELF

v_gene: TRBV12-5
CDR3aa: ASGSNAGTPNEQF

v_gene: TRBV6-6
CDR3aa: ASSRGGEQF

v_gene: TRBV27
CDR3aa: ASSPRAGREGGYT

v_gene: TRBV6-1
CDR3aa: ASSNTANNEQF

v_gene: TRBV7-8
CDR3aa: ASSLQRGTDTQY

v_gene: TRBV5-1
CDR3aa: ASSFSTTNEKLF

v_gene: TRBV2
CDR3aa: ASSVGQGSSYEQY